This T cell receptor beta chain was recovered during a study of blood T cells in healthy people across ages. General observations from the study: Donors of long life had a larger count of naive CD4+ cells and greater diversity than aged donors.

Alongside a J-beta primer mix, a sample-barcoded 5' primer served in a second PCR lasting roughly 6 to 11 cycles. Every cDNA was tagged by a template-switch adaptor with 12 random nucleotides. MiXCR, run by TCRdb on the 5' RACE reads, gives a single entry per CDR3 protein. The data hold 980,000 or so distinct CDR3 sequences, with roughly 52% observed a single time. Ten or more counts support this clonotype. Its matching antigen is unknown. The CDR3 totals 17 residues. Trimming took 8 bases from V and 0 from J, leaving 22 bases between them. Germline V gives CDR1 ENHRY, CDR2 SYGVKD. The sample providers were healthy Caucasian people from Russia, aged about 6 to 100.

The chain couples TRBV10-3 to TRBJ2-5; tentative D call: TRBD2 (7 bases). Material for sequencing was blood. This receptor was obtained from a man aged 25-45 years in good health. The CDR3: CAIGVRGASGHQETQYF. CDR3 coding DNA: TGTGCCATCGGCGTACGGGGGGCCTCAGGCCACCAAGAGACCCAGTACTTC.